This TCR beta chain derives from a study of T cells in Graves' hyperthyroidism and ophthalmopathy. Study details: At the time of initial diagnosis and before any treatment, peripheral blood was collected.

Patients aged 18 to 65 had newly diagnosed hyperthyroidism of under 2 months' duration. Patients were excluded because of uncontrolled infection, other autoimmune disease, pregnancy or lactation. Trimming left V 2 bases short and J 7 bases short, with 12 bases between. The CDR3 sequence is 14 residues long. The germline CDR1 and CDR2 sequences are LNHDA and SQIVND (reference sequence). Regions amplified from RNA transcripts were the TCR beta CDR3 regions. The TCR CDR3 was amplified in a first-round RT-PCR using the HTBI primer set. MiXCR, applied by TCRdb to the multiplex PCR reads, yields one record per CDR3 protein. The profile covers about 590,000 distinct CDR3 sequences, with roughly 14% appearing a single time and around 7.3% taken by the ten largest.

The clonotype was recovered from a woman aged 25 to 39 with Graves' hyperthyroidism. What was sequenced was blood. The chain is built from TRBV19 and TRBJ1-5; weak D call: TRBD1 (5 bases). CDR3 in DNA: TGTGCCAGTAGTATAAGCCTAAGGGGCCAGCCCCAGCATTTT. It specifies CASSISLRGQPQHF.